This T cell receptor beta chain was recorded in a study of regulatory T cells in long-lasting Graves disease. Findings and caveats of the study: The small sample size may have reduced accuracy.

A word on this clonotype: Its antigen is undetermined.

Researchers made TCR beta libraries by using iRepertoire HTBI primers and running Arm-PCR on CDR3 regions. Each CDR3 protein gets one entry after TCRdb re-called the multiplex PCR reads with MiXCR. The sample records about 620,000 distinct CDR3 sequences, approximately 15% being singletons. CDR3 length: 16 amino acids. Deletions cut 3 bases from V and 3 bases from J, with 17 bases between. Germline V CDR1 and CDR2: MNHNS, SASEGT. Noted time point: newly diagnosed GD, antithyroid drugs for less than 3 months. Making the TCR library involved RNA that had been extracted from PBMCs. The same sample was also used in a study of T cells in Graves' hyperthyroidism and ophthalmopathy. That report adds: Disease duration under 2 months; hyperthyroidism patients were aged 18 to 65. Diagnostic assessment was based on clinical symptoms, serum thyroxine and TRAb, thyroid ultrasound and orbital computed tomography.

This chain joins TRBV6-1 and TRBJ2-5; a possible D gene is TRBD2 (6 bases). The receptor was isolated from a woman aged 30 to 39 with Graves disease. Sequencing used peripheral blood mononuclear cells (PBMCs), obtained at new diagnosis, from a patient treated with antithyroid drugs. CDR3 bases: TGTGCCAGCAGTGACCATATGGGGGGAGGAAAAGAGACCCAGTACTTC. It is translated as CASSDHMGGGKETQYF.